The clone carrying this T cell receptor (beta chain) was seen repeatedly, ten times or more. Authors' data handling: Nucleated cell number was recorded as an estimate derived from reference gene primer amplification. Using immunoSEQ multiplex PCR, the repertoire was profiled, and TCRdb retains in-frame clones only, with some absent. V and J calls and clone size are as listed in that table; D and trimming were resolved from the DNA. Of some 150,000 clones listed, about nine tenths were seen once; the top ten hold around 40%. With 6 bases clipped from V and 1 base from J, the junction kept 6 bases outside the gene matches. Germline V gene data show CDR1 as LNHDA and CDR2 as SQIVND (reference sequence). The CDR3 length is 15 residues. The data stem from a study of blood T cell repertoires in COVID-19. For the study at large: Samples representing acute and convalescent COVID-19 were sourced from the United States, Italy and Spain. The analysed material was cDNA or gDNA that came from T cells, B-cell-depleted T cells, or PBMCs.

The gene calls are TRBV19 and TRBJ1-5, with 7 positions matching TRBD1. The source of this sequence is a man aged 50-60 years who had recovered from COVID-19. Sequencing was carried out using peripheral blood. CDR3 nucleotides: TGTGCCAGTAGCCCAGGGACAGTCAGCAATCAGCCCCAGCATTTT. Its protein is CASSPGTVSNQPQHF. Looking up the rest from reference TRBV19 and TRBJ1-5 gives the full variable domain: DGGITQSPKYLFRKEGQNVTLSCEQNLNHDAMYWYRQDPGQGLRLIYYSQIVNDFQKGDIAEGYSVSREKKESFPLTVTSAQKNPTAFYLCASSPGTVSNQPQHFGDGTRLSIL.